Listed below are T cell receptor beta chains from one sample, sequenced in a study of regulatory T cells in long-lasting Graves disease. TCRdb ran MiXCR on the multiplex PCR reads and lists one entry per CDR3 protein. The sample holds some 440,000 distinct CDR3 sequences, more than 20% seen once. The specimen comprised peripheral blood mononuclear cells (PBMCs), sampled when the disease was refractory, from a patient treated with antithyroid drugs. These receptors were obtained from a female donor with Graves disease. The CDR3 runs from the conserved cysteine through the conserved F or W. A D gene is named only where the DNA matches it firmly. The size entry is marked missing in some rows and otherwise reads once, few, many or a size class.

clone_size j_call cdr3_length v_call d_call cdr3_aa cdr3_nt
many TRBJ2-7 15 TRBV7-3 TRBD2 CASSPSSGTYYEQYF TGTGCCAGCAGCCCATCTAGCGGGACTTACTACGAGCAGTACTTC
many TRBJ2-7 14 TRBV20-1 NA CSARTQGRPDEQYF TGCAGTGCTAGAACGCAGGGCAGGCCCGACGAGCAGTACTTC
many TRBJ1-1 14 TRBV5-6 NA CASSLRVMNTEAFF TGTGCCAGCAGCTTGAGGGTGATGAACACTGAAGCTTTCTTT
many TRBJ2-5 11 TRBV12-3/TRBV12-4 NA CASSFRETQYF TGTGCCAGCAGTTTCCGAGAGACCCAGTACTTC
NA TRBJ1-4 13 TRBV6-1 NA CASRPPGNEKLFF TGTGCCAGCAGGCCCCCTGGTAATGAAAAACTGTTTTTT
many TRBJ2-7 15 TRBV7-9 TRBD2 CASTPLGTSGHEQYF TGTGCCAGCACCCCCCTAGGGACTAGCGGCCACGAGCAGTACTTC
NA TRBJ2-2 14 TRBV5-5 NA CASSQDTGPGELFF TGCGCCAGCAGCCAGGATACAGGGCCCGGGGAGCTGTTTTTT
few TRBJ2-5 12 TRBV25-1 NA CASSEERETQYF TGTGCCAGCAGTGAAGAGCGCGAGACCCAGTACTTC
few TRBJ2-4 16 TRBV6-1 NA CAAGGASQLAKNIQYF TGTGCCGCAGGGGGGGCCAGTCAACTAGCCAAAAACATTCAGTACTTC
many TRBJ2-7 14 TRBV13 TRBD2 CASSPSGTPGEQYF TGTGCCAGCAGCCCTAGCGGGACCCCAGGCGAGCAGTACTTC
few TRBJ2-2 17 TRBV7-9 TRBD1 CASSLGPRGRIDGELFF TGTGCCAGCAGCTTAGGGCCCAGGGGGCGAATTGACGGGGAGCTGTTTTTT
many TRBJ2-7 12 TRBV29-1 TRBD2 CSVTREGYEQYF TGCAGCGTGACGCGGGAGGGCTACGAGCAGTACTTC
few TRBJ2-7 15 TRBV4-1 TRBD2 CASSVAGALGYEQYF TGCGCCAGCAGCGTAGCGGGGGCTCTCGGATACGAGCAGTACTTC
many TRBJ2-7 13 TRBV10-3 TRBD1 CAIRGTGRDEQYF TGTGCCATCAGGGGGACAGGGAGAGACGAGCAGTACTTC
NA TRBJ2-3 14 TRBV12-3/TRBV12-4 NA CASSLVGLTDTQYF TGTGCCAGCAGTTTAGTGGGACTCACAGATACGCAGTATTTT
NA TRBJ2-7 15 TRBV19 TRBD2 CATRRGEDRYYEQYF TGTGCCACCCGACGGGGGGAGGACCGATACTACGAGCAGTACTTC
NA TRBJ2-7 13 TRBV6-1 TRBD2 CASSRGLAYEQYF TGTGCCAGCTCAAGGGGACTAGCGTACGAGCAGTACTTC
many TRBJ1-1 13 TRBV28 NA CASSTGPNTEAFF TGTGCCAGCAGCACCGGGCCCAACACTGAAGCTTTCTTT
few TRBJ2-5 16 TRBV28 NA CASSSRQTRPRETQYF TGTGCCAGCAGCTCTCGACAGACCCGGCCTCGAGAGACCCAGTACTTC
NA TRBJ1-6 16 TRBV18 TRBD1 CASSPVGQGVNSPLHF TGTGCCAGCTCACCGGTGGGACAGGGGGTTAATTCACCCCTCCACTTT
NA TRBJ2-7 14 TRBV6-1 NA CASRRTASSYEQYF TGTGCCAGCAGACGGACAGCAAGCTCCTACGAGCAGTACTTC
many TRBJ2-7 16 TRBV6-5 NA CASSYGPGRSSYEQYF TGTGCCAGCAGTTACGGGCCGGGACGGAGCTCCTACGAGCAGTACTTC
few TRBJ2-5 16 TRBV2 NA CASSAGRLVPAETQYF TGTGCCAGCAGTGCCGGAAGACTAGTCCCAGCAGAGACCCAGTACTTC
NA TRBJ1-4 17 TRBV6-1 NA CASSEFEGLADAWGMFF TGTGCCAGCAGTGAATTCGAAGGTCTGGCCGACGCTTGGGGGATGTTTTTT
few TRBJ1-5 17 TRBV28 NA CASGELGGRTSNQPQHF TGTGCCAGCGGTGAGCTCGGGGGGCGAACTAGCAATCAGCCCCAGCATTTT
many TRBJ1-2 14 TRBV11-2 NA CASSLSLQGTGYTF TGTGCCAGCAGCTTATCACTGCAGGGTACTGGCTACACCTTC
NA TRBJ1-1 13 TRBV4-1 NA CASSPRERTEAFF TGCGCCAGCAGCCCCAGGGAGAGAACTGAAGCTTTCTTT